The 21 T cell receptor beta chains below come from one sample, sequenced in a study of cytomegalovirus exposure and HLA in healthy donors. Amplification used 60 Vbeta primers and 13 Jbeta primers. Assay: immunoSEQ multiplex PCR; the TCRdb copy retains only in-frame clones and omits some. The data show about 120,000 clones, with around four fifths seen just once and roughly 31% held by the top ten. The sample taken for sequencing was PBMCs. The receptors come from a man in his sixties in good health and CMV-seropositive.

The gene calls are TRBV18 and TRBJ1-5; D is undetermined. From germline, CDR1 is KGHSH and CDR2 LQKENI. This CDR3 comprises 13 residues. V was shortened by 6 bases and J by 5 bases, with 11 bases between the two germline ends. The CDR3 DNA sequence: TGTGCCAGCTCCCCGCGGGGTGATCAGCCCCAGCATTTT. Protein: CASSPRGDQPQHF.

The chain couples TRBV15 to TRBJ2-2, with 10 bases fitting TRBD2. Germline CDR1 reads LNHNV; CDR2 reads YYDKDF (reference sequence). The CDR3 sequence is 13 residues long. Trimming took 7 bases from V and 6 from J; bases not matched to a gene: 2. As DNA, the CDR3 is TGTGCCACCAACCTAGCGGGAGCCGGGGAGCTGTTTTTT. This codes for CATNLAGAGELFF.

V gene TRBV9 combines with J gene TRBJ2-1; D possibly corresponds to TRBD2 (6 bases). The length of the CDR3 is 15 residues. Germline CDR1 is SGDLS and CDR2 is YYNGEE. The V end lost 1 base, the J end lost 0 bases, and 8 bases lay between the germline ends. This CDR3 is CASSVSGVSYNEQFF. CDR3 DNA sequence: TGTGCCAGCAGCGTATCGGGGGTCTCCTACAATGAGCAGTTCTTC.

This clone was detected only once. This chain uses TRBV7-8 with TRBJ1-4; no clear D. There are 15 residues in the CDR3. Germline assignment: CDR1 SGHVS and CDR2 FQNEAQ. Trimming left V 5 bases short and J 8 bases short, with 18 bases between. This CDR3 reads CASSQTPAAGEKLFF. DNA of the CDR3: TGTGCCAGCAGCCAAACCCCAGCGGCAGGAGAAAAACTGTTTTTT.

This clone was seen only a few times. This chain connects TRBV7-9 to TRBJ1-1, with 11 bases matching TRBD1. CDR3 length: 17 amino acids. Germline CDR1 reads SEHNR; CDR2 reads FQNEAQ (reference sequence). Trimming cost V 2 bases and J 1 base; bases outside gene matches: 6. The CDR3 is CASSLRTGGNGNTEAFF. The CDR3, as DNA: TGTGCCAGCAGCTTAAGGACAGGGGGCAATGGGAACACTGAAGCTTTCTTT.

Only a few counts were recorded for this clone. The chain couples TRBV7-6 to TRBJ2-5, with no clear D. The V end was cut by 5 bases, the J end by 2 bases, with 9 bases between. This CDR3 has 13 amino acids. In germline, CDR1 is SGHVS, CDR2 FNYEAQ. CDR3 residues: CASSRSRQETQYF. The CDR3, as DNA: TGTGCCAGCAGCCGTTCCAGGCAAGAGACCCAGTACTTC.

The genes are TRBV4-2 and TRBJ2-7, with 11 positions matching TRBD2. Per the germline V gene, CDR1 is LGHNA and CDR2 is YNFKEQ. The CDR3 loop spans 16 amino acids. After removal of 1 base from V and 3 bases from J, the junction contained 5 bases not matched to a gene. CDR3: CASSQVLLAGGYEQYF. The CDR3 nucleotides read TGTGCCAGCAGCCAAGTTCTCCTAGCGGGGGGCTACGAGCAGTACTTC.

J is TRBJ1-2 and V is TRBV5-1; 8 bases line up with TRBD1. CDR1 is SGHRS, CDR2 YFSETQ, per germline. J was trimmed by 8 bases and V by 7 bases; bases with no gene match: 10. CDR3 length: 13 amino acids. CDR3 sequence reads: CASDDTGGKGYTF. DNA for the CDR3: TGCGCCAGCGACGATACAGGGGGAAAGGGCTACACCTTC.

Comment on this clone: Different DNA sequences within this sample yield the same CDR3. V is TRBV5-1 and J is TRBJ1-1; D not certain. The V end was cut by 4 bases, the J end by 0 bases, with 10 bases between. CDR3 length: 14 amino acids. Per germline, CDR1 SGHRS and CDR2 YFSETQ. The CDR3 DNA reads TGCGCCAGCAGCCTAGCCCCCATGAACACTGAAGCTTTCTTT. Translation: CASSLAPMNTEAFF.

J is TRBJ1-2 and V is TRBV19, with a tentative D call TRBD1 (5 bases). CDR3 length: 12 residues. The germline gives CDR1 LNHDA, CDR2 SQIVND (reference sequence). Trimming left V 4 bases short and J 8 bases short, with 11 bases between. The CDR3 is CASSTGWWGYTF. The CDR3 DNA sequence: TGTGCCAGTAGTACAGGGTGGTGGGGCTACACCTTC.

The chain carries TRBV7-9 and TRBJ2-7, with 8 bases that match TRBD1. Germline values: CDR1 SEHNR, CDR2 FQNEAQ (reference sequence). J lost 0 bases, V lost 2 bases, and 6 bases had no gene match. The CDR3 loop spans 16 amino acids. The CDR3 DNA is TGTGCCAGCAGCTTAAGTTCAGGGGGCCTCTCCTACGAGCAGTACTTC. The encoded protein is CASSLSSGGLSYEQYF.

V usage is TRBV2 and J usage is TRBJ2-3; D is possibly TRBD2 (5 bases). The ends were cut back, 1 base at V and 4 bases at J, with 9 bases in the middle. This CDR3 spans 14 amino acids. CDR1 SNHLY and CDR2 FYNNEI come from the germline V gene. The CDR3 DNA reads TGTGCCAGCAGTGAAGGTCTCGGGGCAGATACGCAGTATTTT. Its translation is CASSEGLGADTQYF.

The chain employs TRBV5-1 and TRBJ2-7, with 10 bases matching TRBD2. Unmatched junction bases numbered 9, after V lost 0 bases and J lost 3 bases. The CDR3 is 17 amino acids. Germline V lookup: CDR1 SGHRS, CDR2 YFSETQ. The CDR3 coding sequence is TGCGCCAGCAGCTTGGCCAGTCGCCTAGCGGGAGACTACGAGCAGTACTTC. Translated: CASSLASRLAGDYEQYF.

The rearrangement joins TRBV4-1 to TRBJ2-1; a weak D match, TRBD1 (5 bases). The germline V and J ends were trimmed by 4 bases and 10 bases, with 20 bases remaining between them. Germline V CDR1 and CDR2: MGHRA, YSYEKL. The CDR3 consists of 15 residues. CDR3 nucleotides: TGCGCCAGCAGCCTTGGGGCAGGCACGGCATGGGAGCAGTTCTTC. This translates into CASSLGAGTAWEQFF.

The chain combines TRBV9 with TRBJ2-2, with 7 bases lining up with TRBD1. Per the germline V gene, CDR1 is SGDLS and CDR2 is YYNGEE. Losses at the gene ends were 3 bases for V and 4 bases for J; bases not matched to a gene: 9. CDR3 size: 16 residues. The DNA of the CDR3 is TGTGCCAGCAGCGGTCTCCGACAGGGTTCCACCGGGGAGCTGTTTTTT. Translation: CASSGLRQGSTGELFF. Supplemented by reference TRBV9 and TRBJ2-2, the full variable domain reads DSGVTQTPKHLITATGQRVTLRCSPRSGDLSVYWYQQSLDQGLQFLIQYYNGEERAKGNILERFSAQQFPDLHSELNLSSLELGDSALYFCASSGLRQGSTGELFFGEGSRLTVL.

This clone was picked up a small number of times. The chain uses TRBV5-6 and TRBJ2-7; TRBD2 matches at 7 bases. In germline, CDR1 is SGHDT, CDR2 YYEEEE. The V and J ends lost 4 bases and 3 bases, in that order; junction bases with no gene match: 4. The CDR3 is 13 amino acids. The DNA of the CDR3 is TGTGCCAGCAGCCGGGGGGTAATCTACGAGCAGTACTTC. Translated, it gives CASSRGVIYEQYF.

The table lists this clone with a few counts. The chain links TRBV6-1 to TRBJ1-5, with 10 positions matching TRBD1. CDR1 and CDR2 (germline): MNHNS, SASEGT. The CDR3 is 14 amino acids. Trimming at V came to 9 bases and at J to 5 bases, leaving 7 bases not matched to a gene. Here the CDR3 DNA reads TGTGCCAGTGTAGTGACAGGGGGCGATCAGCCCCAGCATTTT. It yields the protein CASVVTGGDQPQHF.

This chain links TRBV7-2 with TRBJ2-1; 14 positions agree with TRBD2. J was trimmed by 7 bases and V by 4 bases; bases with no gene match: 9. CDR3 length equals 17 residues. Per the germline V gene, CDR1 is SGHTA and CDR2 is FQGNSA. The CDR3 spells CASSSGLAGGPWNEQFF. For the CDR3, the DNA is TGTGCCAGCAGCTCCGGACTAGCGGGGGGTCCTTGGAATGAGCAGTTCTTC.

This clone occurred a few times. The chain links TRBV5-5 to TRBJ2-6; D uncertain. The CDR3 contains 16 residues. Germline CDR1 is SGHKS and CDR2 is YYEKEE (reference sequence). Trimming took 1 base from V and 0 from J, leaving 8 bases between them. The CDR3 nucleotides read TGTGCCAGCAGCTTGTTTTTATTCTCTGGGGCCAACGTCCTGACTTTC. The encoded protein is CASSLFLFSGANVLTF.

This clone was seen once. The chain combines TRBV7-2 with TRBJ1-1, with 8 bases lining up with TRBD1. The CDR3 covers 14 residues. Germline CDR1 and CDR2: SGHTA and FQGNSA. The trim removed 1 base at V and 6 bases at J, leaving 4 bases unmatched. In DNA, the CDR3 is TGTGCCAGCAGCTTAGTCGGACAGGGCCCTGAAGCTTTCTTT. This sequence encodes CASSLVGQGPEAFF.

The chain links TRBV30 to TRBJ2-5; 10 nucleotides agree with TRBD2. Losses at the gene ends were 4 bases for V and 8 bases for J; bases not matched to a gene: 1. Germline lookup yields CDR1 GTSNPN and CDR2 SVGIG (reference sequence). The CDR3 consists of 11 residues. The CDR3 spells CAWTSGGTQYF. The CDR3 DNA reads TGTGCCTGGACTAGCGGGGGAACCCAGTACTTC.